This is a list of T cell receptor beta chains from one sample in a study of T cells in Graves' hyperthyroidism and ophthalmopathy. TCRdb re-derived calls from the multiplex PCR reads in MiXCR, one entry per CDR3 protein. The table lists 250,000 to 300,000 distinct CDR3 sequences, around 20% of them singletons. Source material: blood. These receptors were obtained from a man aged 45-65 years with Graves' ophthalmopathy. CDR3s include the opening cysteine and the closing phenylalanine or tryptophan. Fields, in order: D gene, J gene, V gene, clone size, CDR3 length, CDR3 DNA, CDR3 protein. The D gene is left open where the match is weak. A row's size may be missing; if present it is once, few, many or a size class.

d_gene: NA
j_gene: TRBJ2-1
v_gene: TRBV5-1
abundance: many
len: 15
CDR3nt: TGCGCCAGCAGCTACCCCGGGACAATTGTCAATGAGCAGTTCTTC
CDR3aa: CASSYPGTIVNEQFF

d_gene: NA
j_gene: TRBJ2-1
v_gene: TRBV5-1
abundance: few
len: 12
CDR3nt: TGCGCCAGCAGCGTGACTAGCAATGAGCAGTTCTTC
CDR3aa: CASSVTSNEQFF

d_gene: TRBD1
j_gene: TRBJ2-1
v_gene: TRBV5-1
abundance: many
len: 14
CDR3nt: TGCGCCAGCACGACAGGGGGGTCCTACAATGAGCAGTTCTTC
CDR3aa: CASTTGGSYNEQFF

d_gene: NA
j_gene: TRBJ2-1
v_gene: TRBV7-3
abundance: NA
len: 19
CDR3nt: TGTGCCAGCAGCCCCCTTGGGCCTATTCCAGGGGTCCTTATCAATGAGCAGTTCTTC
CDR3aa: CASSPLGPIPGVLINEQFF

d_gene: NA
j_gene: TRBJ2-1
v_gene: TRBV2
abundance: many
len: 13
CDR3nt: TGTGCCAGCGGCGCTGACCAGAACAATGAGCAGTTCTTC
CDR3aa: CASGADQNNEQFF

d_gene: NA
j_gene: TRBJ2-7
v_gene: TRBV6-1
abundance: many
len: 14
CDR3nt: TGTGCCAGCAGCCCCCCCGCCGGCACCTACGAGCAGTACTTC
CDR3aa: CASSPPAGTYEQYF

d_gene: TRBD1
j_gene: TRBJ2-1
v_gene: TRBV6-2/TRBV6-3
abundance: many
len: 13
CDR3nt: TGTGCCAGCAAAAGGGACAGGGTTGGCGAGCAGTTCTTC
CDR3aa: CASKRDRVGEQFF

d_gene: TRBD2
j_gene: TRBJ2-5
v_gene: TRBV20-1
abundance: many
len: 18
CDR3nt: TGCAGTACCGAGGGGGGACCGGGACTAGCGTCAAACCGGGAGCCCCAGTACTTC
CDR3aa: CSTEGGPGLASNREPQYF

d_gene: NA
j_gene: TRBJ1-5
v_gene: TRBV6-1
abundance: few
len: 14
CDR3nt: TGTGCCAGCAGTGAAAGGTGGGGGGTAAGGCCCCAGCATTTT
CDR3aa: CASSERWGVRPQHF

d_gene: TRBD2
j_gene: TRBJ2-5
v_gene: TRBV7-9
abundance: many
len: 17
CDR3nt: TGTGCCAGCAGCACCGGACTAGCGGGAGTGTGGCAAGAGACCCAGTACTTC
CDR3aa: CASSTGLAGVWQETQYF

d_gene: TRBD1
j_gene: TRBJ2-6
v_gene: TRBV11-2
abundance: many
len: 17
CDR3nt: TGTGCCAGCAGCTTGAGGACAGGCATCTCTGGGGCCAACGTCCTGACTTTC
CDR3aa: CASSLRTGISGANVLTF

d_gene: NA
j_gene: TRBJ2-7
v_gene: TRBV5-5
abundance: many
len: 14
CDR3nt: TGTGCCAGCAGCTTGCAATCCTACTCCTACGAGCAGTACTTC
CDR3aa: CASSLQSYSYEQYF

d_gene: NA
j_gene: TRBJ2-2
v_gene: TRBV24-1
abundance: few
len: 14
CDR3nt: TGTGCCACCAGTGAGGTCACAGAGCTCGGGGAGCTGTTTTTT
CDR3aa: CATSEVTELGELFF

d_gene: NA
j_gene: TRBJ1-2
v_gene: TRBV18
abundance: NA
len: 15
CDR3nt: TGTGCCAGCTCACCCGCCAGGGGCGCATATTATGGCTACACCTTC
CDR3aa: CASSPARGAYYGYTF

d_gene: NA
j_gene: TRBJ1-2
v_gene: TRBV20-1
abundance: few
len: 12
CDR3nt: TGCAGTGCTAGCGTCCCTCTAGTCGGCTACACCTTC
CDR3aa: CSASVPLVGYTF

d_gene: NA
j_gene: TRBJ1-3
v_gene: TRBV29-1
abundance: NA
len: 13
CDR3nt: TGCAGCGTTGTGGGGGAAAACGGAAACACCATATATTTT
CDR3aa: CSVVGENGNTIYF

d_gene: NA
j_gene: TRBJ2-3
v_gene: TRBV4-2
abundance: many
len: 17
CDR3nt: TGTGCCAGCAGCCAAGATATCCAGCGAGGTAACACAGATACGCAGTATTTT
CDR3aa: CASSQDIQRGNTDTQYF

d_gene: NA
j_gene: TRBJ2-5
v_gene: TRBV20-1
abundance: many
len: 16
CDR3nt: TGCAGTGCTCCCCCCGGGGGGCGGGATGGACCCGAGACCCAGTACTTC
CDR3aa: CSAPPGGRDGPETQYF

d_gene: NA
j_gene: TRBJ2-7
v_gene: TRBV28
abundance: NA
len: 13
CDR3nt: TGTGCCAGCAGTCACAGGGCCCCCTACGAGCAGTACTTC
CDR3aa: CASSHRAPYEQYF

d_gene: TRBD2
j_gene: TRBJ2-3
v_gene: TRBV24-1
abundance: few
len: 17
CDR3nt: TGTGCCACCAGTGATTCCCAGACTAGCGGAAGCACAGATACGCAGTATTTT
CDR3aa: CATSDSQTSGSTDTQYF

d_gene: TRBD1
j_gene: TRBJ1-6
v_gene: TRBV27
abundance: many
len: 14
CDR3nt: TGTGCCAGCAGTTGGACAGGGGCCAATTCACCCCTCCACTTT
CDR3aa: CASSWTGANSPLHF

d_gene: TRBD2
j_gene: TRBJ2-7
v_gene: TRBV9
abundance: NA
len: 14
CDR3nt: TGTGCCAGCAGCCCCTGGGGAGGGAATAGCGAGCAGTACTTC
CDR3aa: CASSPWGGNSEQYF

d_gene: NA
j_gene: TRBJ1-1
v_gene: TRBV3-1
abundance: many
len: 16
CDR3nt: TGTGCCAGCAGCCCCCCAGGGTTTCGAATGAACACTGAAGCTTTCTTT
CDR3aa: CASSPPGFRMNTEAFF

d_gene: NA
j_gene: TRBJ2-7
v_gene: TRBV7-8
abundance: many
len: 15
CDR3nt: TGTGCCAGCAGCTCCCAGATAAGGGCCAGCTCCGAGCAGTACTTC
CDR3aa: CASSSQIRASSEQYF

d_gene: TRBD2
j_gene: TRBJ2-7
v_gene: TRBV28
abundance: few
len: 18
CDR3nt: TGTGCCAGCAGTTTTGGACTAGCGGGAGTGGGGGGAGTAGACGAGCAGTACTTC
CDR3aa: CASSFGLAGVGGVDEQYF

d_gene: NA
j_gene: TRBJ1-5
v_gene: TRBV27
abundance: NA
len: 13
CDR3nt: TGTGCCAGCAGTTTCGGAGAGAGTCAGCCCCAGCATTTT
CDR3aa: CASSFGESQPQHF

d_gene: TRBD2
j_gene: TRBJ2-7
v_gene: TRBV5-1
abundance: few
len: 15
CDR3nt: TGCGCCAGCAGCTTGACTAGCGGGAACTACTACGAGCAGTACTTC
CDR3aa: CASSLTSGNYYEQYF

d_gene: TRBD1
j_gene: TRBJ2-7
v_gene: TRBV28
abundance: many
len: 15
CDR3nt: TGTGCCAGCAGTGCCTCCGGGACAGGGTTTTACGAGCAGTACTTC
CDR3aa: CASSASGTGFYEQYF

d_gene: TRBD1
j_gene: TRBJ1-4
v_gene: TRBV5-1
abundance: many
len: 16
CDR3nt: TGCGCCAGCAGCCCAATAACCGGGACAGTAGAGGAAAAACTGTTTTTT
CDR3aa: CASSPITGTVEEKLFF

d_gene: NA
j_gene: TRBJ2-7
v_gene: TRBV18
abundance: NA
len: 14
CDR3nt: TGTGCCAGCTCACCGGACAGTCTCCCCTACGAGCAGTACTTC
CDR3aa: CASSPDSLPYEQYF

d_gene: NA
j_gene: TRBJ1-2
v_gene: TRBV11-2
abundance: many
len: 12
CDR3nt: TGTGCCAGCAGCTTAGATTTGGGGCAGGACACCTTC
CDR3aa: CASSLDLGQDTF

d_gene: TRBD2
j_gene: TRBJ2-5
v_gene: TRBV28
abundance: many
len: 19
CDR3nt: TGTGCCAGCAGACGACTAGCGGGAGGGCTCCCCTACCGACAAGAGACCCAGTACTTC
CDR3aa: CASRRLAGGLPYRQETQYF

d_gene: NA
j_gene: TRBJ2-3
v_gene: TRBV2
abundance: NA
len: 17
CDR3nt: TGTGCCAGCAGTTACCCAAAAGGATGGAGCGAGGGAGATACGCAGTATTTT
CDR3aa: CASSYPKGWSEGDTQYF

d_gene: NA
j_gene: TRBJ2-1
v_gene: TRBV7-3
abundance: many
len: 15
CDR3nt: TGTGCCAGCAGCTTCGACACCAGCTCCTACAATGAGCAGTTCTTC
CDR3aa: CASSFDTSSYNEQFF

d_gene: NA
j_gene: TRBJ2-7
v_gene: TRBV28
abundance: few
len: 12
CDR3nt: TGTGCCAGCACCGATGGGGGTTACGAGCAGTACTTC
CDR3aa: CASTDGGYEQYF

d_gene: NA
j_gene: TRBJ2-7
v_gene: TRBV5-1
abundance: many
len: 13
CDR3nt: TGCGCCAGCAGCTTGGCCCATGCGGAAGAGCAGTACTTC
CDR3aa: CASSLAHAEEQYF

d_gene: NA
j_gene: TRBJ2-1
v_gene: TRBV28
abundance: many
len: 14
CDR3nt: TGTGCCAGCTGGGGAGGTTCCGTGGTCGATGAGCAGTTCTTC
CDR3aa: CASWGGSVVDEQFF

d_gene: NA
j_gene: TRBJ2-7
v_gene: TRBV12-3/TRBV12-4
abundance: many
len: 13
CDR3nt: TGTGCCAGCAGTTTGAAGGGGAATAGCGAGCAGTACTTC
CDR3aa: CASSLKGNSEQYF

d_gene: NA
j_gene: TRBJ2-2
v_gene: TRBV6-1
abundance: NA
len: 13
CDR3nt: TGTGCCAGCAGGCCCCAAGGCACCGGGGAGCTGTTTTTT
CDR3aa: CASRPQGTGELFF

d_gene: NA
j_gene: TRBJ2-3
v_gene: TRBV7-3
abundance: NA
len: 16
CDR3nt: TGTGCCAGCAGCTTATACCGAACGATCAGCACAGATACGCAGTATTTT
CDR3aa: CASSLYRTISTDTQYF

d_gene: NA
j_gene: TRBJ2-2
v_gene: TRBV5-6
abundance: many
len: 12
CDR3nt: TGTGCCAGCAACCGGTGGGACGGGGAGCTGTTTTTT
CDR3aa: CASNRWDGELFF